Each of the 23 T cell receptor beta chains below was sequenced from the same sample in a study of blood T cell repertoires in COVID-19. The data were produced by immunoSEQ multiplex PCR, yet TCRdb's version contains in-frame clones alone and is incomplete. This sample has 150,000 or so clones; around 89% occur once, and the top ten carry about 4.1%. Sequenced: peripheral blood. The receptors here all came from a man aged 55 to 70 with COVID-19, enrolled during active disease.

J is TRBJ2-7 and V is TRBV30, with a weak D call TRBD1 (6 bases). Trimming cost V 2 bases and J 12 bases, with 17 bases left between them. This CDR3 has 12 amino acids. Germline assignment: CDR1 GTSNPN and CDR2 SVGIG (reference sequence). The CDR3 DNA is TGTGCCTGGAGTCAACCACAGGGTATTCCGTACTTC. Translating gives CAWSQPQGIPYF. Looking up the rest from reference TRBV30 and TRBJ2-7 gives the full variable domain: SQTIHQWPATLVQPVGSPLSLECTVEGTSNPNLYWYRQAAGRGLQLLFYSVGIGQISSEVPQNLSASRPQDRQFILSSKKLLLSDSGFYLCAWSQPQGIPYFGPGTRLTVT.

The DNA of the CDR3 is TGTGCCAGCAGCGCCGTAGGGCGCAGGGGGGATGGCTACACCTTC. Amino acid sequence: CASSAVGRRGDGYTF. This chain uses TRBV9 with TRBJ1-2; TRBD1 agrees at 7 bases. In germline, CDR1 is SGDLS, CDR2 YYNGEE. V was pared by 3 bases and J by 6 bases, with 11 bases of the junction left unmatched. The CDR3 extends over 15 amino acids.

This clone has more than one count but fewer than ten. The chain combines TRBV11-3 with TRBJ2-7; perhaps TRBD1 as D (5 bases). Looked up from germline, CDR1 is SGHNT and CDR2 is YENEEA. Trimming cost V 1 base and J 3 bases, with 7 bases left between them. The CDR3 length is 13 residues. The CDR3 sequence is CASSLGQSYEQYF. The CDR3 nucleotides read TGTGCCAGCAGCTTAGGACAGAGCTACGAGCAGTACTTC.

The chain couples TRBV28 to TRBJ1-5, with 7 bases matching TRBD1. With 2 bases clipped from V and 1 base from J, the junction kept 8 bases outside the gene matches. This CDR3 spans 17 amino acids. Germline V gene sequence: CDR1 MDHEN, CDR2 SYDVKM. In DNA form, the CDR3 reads TGTGCCAGCAGTTTAAGTACGGCAGGGGGAAGCAATCAGCCCCAGCATTTT. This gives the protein CASSLSTAGGSNQPQHF.

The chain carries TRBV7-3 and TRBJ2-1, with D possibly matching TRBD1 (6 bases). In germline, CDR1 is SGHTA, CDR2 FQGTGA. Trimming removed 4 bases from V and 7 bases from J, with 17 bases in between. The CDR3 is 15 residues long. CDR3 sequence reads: CASSSTGQLGNEQFF. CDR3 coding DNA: TGTGCCAGCAGCTCGACTGGACAGCTAGGGAATGAGCAGTTCTTC. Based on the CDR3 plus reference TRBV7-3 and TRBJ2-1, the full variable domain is GAGVSQTPSNKVTEKGKYVELRCDPISGHTALYWYRQSLGQGPEFLIYFQGTGAADDSGLPNDRFFAVRPEGSVSTLKIQRTERGDSAVYLCASSSTGQLGNEQFFGPGTRLTVL.

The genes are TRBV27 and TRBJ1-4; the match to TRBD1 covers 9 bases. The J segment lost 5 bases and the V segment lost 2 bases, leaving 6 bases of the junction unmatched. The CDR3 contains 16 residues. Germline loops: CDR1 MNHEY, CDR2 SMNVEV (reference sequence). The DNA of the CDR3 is TGTGCCAGCAGTTTACCCCGGACAGGGGAGAATGAAAAACTGTTTTTT. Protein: CASSLPRTGENEKLFF.

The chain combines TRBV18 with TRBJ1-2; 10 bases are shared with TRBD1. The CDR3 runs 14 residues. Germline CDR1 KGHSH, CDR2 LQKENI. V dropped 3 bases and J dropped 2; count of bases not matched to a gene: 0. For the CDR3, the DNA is TGTGCCAGCTCACCGGACAGGGGGAACTATGGCTACACCTTC. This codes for CASSPDRGNYGYTF.

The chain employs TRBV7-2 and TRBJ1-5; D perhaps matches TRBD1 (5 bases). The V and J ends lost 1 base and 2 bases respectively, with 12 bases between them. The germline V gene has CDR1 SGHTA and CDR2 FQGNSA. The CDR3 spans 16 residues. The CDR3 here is CASSLEVGRGNQPQHF. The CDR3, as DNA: TGTGCCAGCAGCTTAGAGGTGGGGCGTGGCAATCAGCCCCAGCATTTT. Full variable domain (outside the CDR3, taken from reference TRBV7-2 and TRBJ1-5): GAGVSQSPSNKVTEKGKDVELRCDPISGHTALYWYRQSLGQGLEFLIYFQGNSAPDKSGLPSDRFSAERTGGSVSTLTIQRTQQEDSAVYLCASSLEVGRGNQPQHFGDGTRLSIL.

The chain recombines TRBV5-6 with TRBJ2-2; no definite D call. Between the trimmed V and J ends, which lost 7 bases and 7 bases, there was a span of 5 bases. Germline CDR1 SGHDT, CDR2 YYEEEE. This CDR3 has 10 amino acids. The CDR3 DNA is TGTGCCAGCGGAGTCGGGGAGCTGTTTTTT. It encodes CASGVGELFF. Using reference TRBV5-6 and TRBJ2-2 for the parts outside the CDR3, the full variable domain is DAGVTQSPTHLIKTRGQQVTLRCSPKSGHDTVSWYQQALGQGPQFIFQYYEEEERQRGNFPDRFSGHQFPNYSSELNVNALLLGDSALYLCASGVGELFFGEGSRLTVL.

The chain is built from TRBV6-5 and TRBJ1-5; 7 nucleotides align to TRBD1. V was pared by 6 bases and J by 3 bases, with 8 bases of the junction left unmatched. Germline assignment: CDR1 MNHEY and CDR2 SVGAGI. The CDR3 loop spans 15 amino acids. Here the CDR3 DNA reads TGTGCCAGCAGAGGCCGGGACAGACCCAATCAGCCCCAGCATTTT. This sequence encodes CASRGRDRPNQPQHF.

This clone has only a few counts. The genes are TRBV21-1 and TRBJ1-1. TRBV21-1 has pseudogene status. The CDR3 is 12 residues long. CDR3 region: CASCPGVTEAFF. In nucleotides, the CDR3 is TGTGCCAGCTGCCCCGGGGTCACTGAAGCTTTCTTT.

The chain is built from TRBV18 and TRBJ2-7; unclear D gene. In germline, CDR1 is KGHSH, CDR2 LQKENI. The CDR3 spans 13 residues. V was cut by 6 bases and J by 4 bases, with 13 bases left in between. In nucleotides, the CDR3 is TGTGCCAGCTCTCCCACACAGTTGTACGAGCAGTACTTC. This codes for CASSPTQLYEQYF. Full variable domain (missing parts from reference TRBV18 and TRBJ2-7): NAGVMQNPRHLVRRRGQEARLRCSPMKGHSHVYWYRQLPEEGLKFMVYLQKENIIDESGMPKERFSAEFPKEGPSILRIQQVVRGDSAAYFCASSPTQLYEQYFGPGTRLTVT.

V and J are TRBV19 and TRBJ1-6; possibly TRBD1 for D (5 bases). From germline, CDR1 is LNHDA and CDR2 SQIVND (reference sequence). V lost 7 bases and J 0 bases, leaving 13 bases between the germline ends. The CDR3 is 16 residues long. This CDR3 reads CASNTRGDSYNSPLHF. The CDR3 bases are TGTGCCAGTAACACCCGGGGGGACTCCTATAATTCACCCCTCCACTTT.

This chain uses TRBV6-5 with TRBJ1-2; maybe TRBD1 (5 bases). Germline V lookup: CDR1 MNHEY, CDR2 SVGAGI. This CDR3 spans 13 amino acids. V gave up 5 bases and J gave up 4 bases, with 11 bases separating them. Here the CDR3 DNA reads TGTGCCAGCAGTAACCGACAGATCTATGGCTACACCTTC. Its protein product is CASSNRQIYGYTF.

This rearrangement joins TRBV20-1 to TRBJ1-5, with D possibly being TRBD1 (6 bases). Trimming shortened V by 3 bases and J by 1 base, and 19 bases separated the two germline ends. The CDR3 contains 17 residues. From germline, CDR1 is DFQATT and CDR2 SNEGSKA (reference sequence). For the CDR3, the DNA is TGCAGTGCTAGTGAGGTCCGCCAGGGGCTCAGCAATCAGCCCCAGCATTTT. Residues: CSASEVRQGLSNQPQHF.

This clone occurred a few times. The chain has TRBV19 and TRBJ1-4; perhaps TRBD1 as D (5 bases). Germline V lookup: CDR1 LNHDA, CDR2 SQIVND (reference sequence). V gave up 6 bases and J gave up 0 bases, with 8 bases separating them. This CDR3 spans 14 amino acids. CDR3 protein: CASSQTATNEKLFF. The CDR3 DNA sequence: TGTGCCAGTAGCCAGACAGCAACTAATGAAAAACTGTTTTTT.

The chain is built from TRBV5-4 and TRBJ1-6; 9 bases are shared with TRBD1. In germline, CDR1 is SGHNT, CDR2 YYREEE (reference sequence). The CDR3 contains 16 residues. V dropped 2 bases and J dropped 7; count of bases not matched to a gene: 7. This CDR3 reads CASSFGDRVKNSPLHF. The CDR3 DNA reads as TGTGCCAGCAGCTTTGGGGACAGGGTGAAGAATTCACCCCTCCACTTT.

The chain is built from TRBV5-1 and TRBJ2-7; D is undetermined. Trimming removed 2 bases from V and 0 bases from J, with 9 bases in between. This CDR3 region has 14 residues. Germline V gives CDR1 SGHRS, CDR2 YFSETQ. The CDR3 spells CASSLTYLSYEQYF. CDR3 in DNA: TGCGCCAGCAGCTTAACCTACCTCTCCTACGAGCAGTACTTC.

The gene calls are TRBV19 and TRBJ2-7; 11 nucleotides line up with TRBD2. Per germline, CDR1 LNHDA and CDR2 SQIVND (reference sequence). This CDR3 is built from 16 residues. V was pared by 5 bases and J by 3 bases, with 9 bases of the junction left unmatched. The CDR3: CASSPSGTSGFYEQYF. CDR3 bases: TGTGCCAGTAGTCCATCCGGGACTAGCGGTTTCTACGAGCAGTACTTC.

The CDR3 DNA follows: TGTGCCAGCAGCCCAAATGGGGCGGGGGACAATGAGCAGTTCTTC. Protein product: CASSPNGAGDNEQFF. V is TRBV11-3 and J is TRBJ2-1; TRBD2 matches 7 bases. Germline V gene lookup returns CDR1 SGHNT and CDR2 YENEEA. Losses at the gene ends were 5 bases for V and 5 bases for J; bases not matched to a gene: 9. The CDR3 has 15 residues.

The CDR3 region is CASSIPGGPAGELFF. CDR3 in DNA: TGTGCCAGCAGCATTCCCGGGGGGCCAGCCGGGGAGCTGTTTTTT. The genes are TRBV6-2 or TRBV6-3 and TRBJ2-2; tentatively, D is TRBD2 (7 bases). Trimming cost V 6 bases and J 6 bases, with 17 bases left between them. Germline CDR1 and CDR2: MNHEY and SVGEGT. The CDR3 covers 15 residues.

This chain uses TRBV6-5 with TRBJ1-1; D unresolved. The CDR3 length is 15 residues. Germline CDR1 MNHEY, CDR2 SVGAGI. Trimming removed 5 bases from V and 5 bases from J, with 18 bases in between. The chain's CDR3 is CASSLNTPQVTEAFF. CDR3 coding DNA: TGTGCCAGCAGTCTTAACACTCCCCAGGTTACTGAAGCTTTCTTT.

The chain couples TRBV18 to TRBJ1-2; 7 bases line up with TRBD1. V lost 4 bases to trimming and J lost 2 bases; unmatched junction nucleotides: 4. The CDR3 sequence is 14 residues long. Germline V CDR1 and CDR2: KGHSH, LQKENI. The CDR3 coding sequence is TGTGCCAGCTCACTCGACAGGGCCAACTATGGCTACACCTTC. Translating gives CASSLDRANYGYTF.